A selection of T cell receptor beta chains follows, all from one sample in a study of T-cell memory formation after mild COVID-19. TCRdb re-derived calls from the 5' RACE reads in MiXCR, one entry per CDR3 protein. The data hold around 310,000 distinct CDR3 sequences, with roughly an eighth observed a single time. The sample consisted of PBMCs or a T cell subset sorted from them (not recorded which). The receptor source for this set is a man aged 18 to 29 who had mild COVID-19 (a few samples of this study predate the infection). Cell type and time point are not known. Both conserved end residues are part of each CDR3. D genes are given only for firm matches. The size of a clone is reported for some rows only, either as once, few or many, or as a class for expanded clones.

>-|TRBV5-1|few|TRBJ2-4
TGCGCCAGCAGCATTTCGGACAAAAACATTCAGTACTTC
CASSISDKNIQYF
>TRBD2|TRBV20-1|few|TRBJ2-5
TGCAGTGCTTCCAACCGAGGGCTAGCGGGGAATTACCAAGAGACCCAGTACTTC
CSASNRGLAGNYQETQYF
>-|TRBV29-1|few|TRBJ2-7
TGCAGCGTTGAACAGGTGGGGGTGGAATCCTACGAGCAGTACTTC
CSVEQVGVESYEQYF
>TRBD1|TRBV7-2|-|TRBJ2-5
TGTGCCAGCAGCACCCAGACAGGGTCAGAGACCCAGTACTTC
CASSTQTGSETQYF
>-|TRBV7-2|-|TRBJ1-1
TGTGCCAGCAGCTTACCCCCAGGCGCTTTCTTT
CASSLPPGAFF
>-|TRBV5-1|few|TRBJ2-1
TGCGCCAGCAGCTTGGAGTTGGGGAGGTACAATGAGCAGTTCTTC
CASSLELGRYNEQFF
>-|TRBV4-1|-|TRBJ1-2
TGCGCCAGCAGCCAAGAGGGGGGGGCTGTCGTTCATGGCTACACCTTC
CASSQEGGAVVHGYTF
>-|TRBV5-4|few|TRBJ2-3
TGTGCCAGCAGCTTGGAAGGGGCCAGGAGCACAGATACGCAGTATTTT
CASSLEGARSTDTQYF
>TRBD1|TRBV29-1|few|TRBJ2-3
TGCAGCGTTGAAGGACAGGGGTTCGCAGATACGCAGTATTTT
CSVEGQGFADTQYF
>TRBD2|TRBV18|-|TRBJ2-3
TGTGCCAGCTCACCGGGACAAGCGGGGGGGGCCGATACGCAGTATTTT
CASSPGQAGGADTQYF
>-|TRBV4-3|many|TRBJ2-1
TGCGCCAGCTCCCGGGACTCCTCCTACAATGAGCAGTTCTTC
CASSRDSSYNEQFF
>TRBD1|TRBV5-1|few|TRBJ1-1
TGCGCCAGCAGCTTGGGGGACAGGGGCGATGAAGCTTTCTTT
CASSLGDRGDEAFF
>-|TRBV4-2|few|TRBJ2-3
TGTGCCAGCAGCCAGCGGATCACAGATACGCAGTATTTT
CASSQRITDTQYF
>-|TRBV7-9|-|TRBJ1-2
TGTGCCAGCACCAAGGGGAACTATGGCTACACCTTC
CASTKGNYGYTF
>-|TRBV27|few|TRBJ1-2
TGTGCCAGCAGTTTTGGGCCCAGAGCTAACTATGGCTACACCTTC
CASSFGPRANYGYTF
>-|TRBV28|-|TRBJ2-1
TGTGCCAGCAGTTCGCTGACCGGGATATTCTACAATGAGCAGTTCTTC
CASSSLTGIFYNEQFF
>-|TRBV10-2|few|TRBJ2-1
TGCGCCAGCAGATGGGGGGGCCACAATGAGCAGTTCTTC
CASRWGGHNEQFF
>TRBD1|TRBV4-3|-|TRBJ2-2
TGCGCCAGCAGCCATAGGACAGGGTACACCGGGGAGCTGTTTTTT
CASSHRTGYTGELFF
>-|TRBV6-5|-|TRBJ2-2
TGTGCCAGCAGTTACTCTATTGTTTTTGCAGCTACGAACACCGGGGAGCTGTTTTTT
CASSYSIVFAATNTGELFF
>-|TRBV28|-|TRBJ2-5
TGTGCCAGCAGTTCCGAAACAGGACAAGAGACCCAGTACTTC
CASSSETGQETQYF
>TRBD2|TRBV7-2|-|TRBJ2-7
TGTGCCAGCAGCTTAGAGCGCGGGGGCGAGCAGTACTTC
CASSLERGGEQYF
>TRBD2|TRBV7-6|-|TRBJ2-2
TGTGCCAGCAGCCCGGCGGCTAGCGGGGGCCTTTCGAACACCGGGGAGCTGTTTTTT
CASSPAASGGLSNTGELFF
>-|TRBV7-8|-|TRBJ2-3
TGTGCCAGCATCCCTCGGACGTCCAGCACAGATACGCAGTATTTT
CASIPRTSSTDTQYF
>-|TRBV12-3/TRBV12-4|many|TRBJ2-5
TGTGCCAGCAGTCGAGGGGAGACCCAGTACTTC
CASSRGETQYF
>-|TRBV5-6|-|TRBJ1-2
TGTGCCAGCAGCCGCCGGGGGTATGGCTACACCTTC
CASSRRGYGYTF
>-|TRBV15|many|TRBJ2-1
TGTGCCACCAGCAGGGCCCACTACAATGAGCAGTTCTTC
CATSRAHYNEQFF
>-|TRBV11-2|-|TRBJ1-1
TGTGCCAGCAGCCCACGTGGTCGGAACACTGAAGCTTTCTTT
CASSPRGRNTEAFF
>-|TRBV20-1|-|TRBJ1-1
TGCAGTGCCCCGCGGGGCAGGGACATTGAAGCTTTCTTT
CSAPRGRDIEAFF